The entry below gives a single TCR beta chain sequence along with its context. With 4 bases clipped from V and 3 bases from J, the junction kept 4 bases outside the gene matches. Germline CDR1 and CDR2: SEHNR and FQNEAQ (reference sequence). The CDR3 has 14 amino acids. TCRdb re-derived calls from the 5' RACE reads in MiXCR, one entry per CDR3 protein. The sample holds around 30,000 distinct CDR3 sequences; 26% are singletons and the top ten take roughly 4%. This clonotype was sampled from a female donor with breast cancer. What was sequenced was naive CD4+ T cells sorted from a lymph node. Subset defined: naive CD4+ T cells, CD4+CD45RA+CD25-. V usage is TRBV7-9 and J usage is TRBJ2-5, with 8 bases matching TRBD1. The CDR3 region has the DNA TGTGCCAGCAGCTGGGGACAGGCTGAAGAGACCCAGTACTTC. Translation: CASSWGQAEETQYF.